Sequencing of this T cell receptor beta chain was carried out in a study of T cells in Graves' hyperthyroidism and ophthalmopathy. Study-wide findings and caveats: For ophthalmopathy, model prediction preceded onset by a median about 6 months. The majority of expanded thyroid clonotypes above 0.001 also appeared in blood.

Amplified TCR beta CDR3 regions derived from RNA transcripts. In the first-round RT-PCR of the TCR CDR3, the HTBI primer set was used. TCRdb analysed the multiplex PCR reads with MiXCR anew, one entry per CDR3 protein. Of roughly 170,000 distinct CDR3 sequences in the sample, around 15% were seen once. Patients aged 18 to 65 had newly diagnosed hyperthyroidism of under 2 months' duration. Clinical symptoms, serum thyroxine, TRAb, thyroid ultrasound and orbital computed tomography established diagnosis. Germline CDR1 is SEHNR and CDR2 is FQNEAQ (reference sequence). CDR3 length: 15 residues. V lost 5 bases, J lost 6 bases, and 8 bases stayed unmatched. There are a few counts of this clonotype. Its antigen is as yet unknown.

The chain carries TRBV7-9 and TRBJ2-1, with 9 positions matching TRBD2. Input material: blood. The origin of this receptor is a woman aged 45-60 years with Graves' hyperthyroidism. Here the CDR3 DNA reads TGTGCCAGCAGCGTACCGCGGGGGGGCCCCAATGAGCAGTTCTTC. This gives the protein CASSVPRGGPNEQFF.